These T cell receptor beta chains were read from a single sample in a study of cytomegalovirus exposure and HLA in healthy donors. Libraries were prepared by immunoSEQ multiplex PCR; TCRdb keeps only in-frame clonotypes and omits some of them. The sample consists of about 180,000 clones, about 81% of them appearing once. Source material: PBMCs. Receptor source: a middle-aged man in good health and CMV-seronegative. CDR3s include the opening cysteine and the closing phenylalanine or tryptophan. Each record gives: J gene, D gene, clone size, V gene, CDR3 protein, CDR3 DNA. The D gene is left open where the match is weak. Only part of the rows carry a size: once, few, many, or a class if the clone is expanded.

TRBJ2-5	NA	NA	TRBV11-3	CASSQTDPETQYF	TGTGCCAGCAGTCAGACAGATCCCGAGACCCAGTACTTC
TRBJ1-4	TRBD1	few	TRBV7-6	CASSSTGFALNEKLFF	TGTGCCAGCAGCTCGACAGGGTTCGCGTTGAATGAAAAACTGTTTTTT
TRBJ1-2	NA	NA	TRBV4-2	CASSQDNQGSVYGYTF	TGTGCCAGCAGCCAAGATAACCAGGGGAGTGTCTATGGCTACACCTTC
TRBJ1-3	TRBD1	NA	TRBV7-6	CASSSGQGSGNTIYF	TGTGCCAGCAGCTCCGGACAGGGGTCTGGAAACACCATATATTTT
TRBJ1-3	TRBD1	NA	TRBV4-3	CASSQVGQAMSSGNTIYF	TGCGCCAGCAGCCAAGTAGGACAGGCGATGAGCTCTGGAAACACCATATATTTT
TRBJ1-1	NA	NA	TRBV19	CASSITGIIEAFF	TGTGCCAGTAGTATAACAGGGATTATTGAAGCTTTCTTT
TRBJ2-2	TRBD1	NA	TRBV2	CASVDRAPGELFF	TGTGCCAGCGTGGACAGGGCGCCCGGGGAGCTGTTTTTT
TRBJ2-3	NA	NA	TRBV9	CASSVVVQTDTQYF	TGTGCCAGCAGCGTAGTCGTCCAGACAGATACGCAGTATTTT
TRBJ2-7	TRBD2	few	TRBV14	CASSQSGTSGYEQYF	TGTGCCAGCAGCCAGTCCGGGACTAGCGGCTACGAGCAGTACTTC
TRBJ2-7	NA	few	TRBV19	CASSISPGSYEQYF	TGTGCCAGTAGTATCTCCCCGGGCTCCTACGAGCAGTACTTC
TRBJ2-2	TRBD2	NA	TRBV19	CASSTSGRGAGELFF	TGTGCCAGTAGCACTAGCGGGAGGGGTGCCGGGGAGCTGTTTTTT
TRBJ2-2	NA	NA	TRBV27	CASSFELTGELFF	TGTGCCAGCAGTTTCGAACTCACCGGGGAGCTGTTTTTT
TRBJ2-7	TRBD1	NA	TRBV15	CATSVDRDSSYEQYF	TGTGCCACCAGCGTAGACAGGGATAGCTCCTACGAGCAGTACTTC
TRBJ1-2	NA	NA	TRBV18	CASSPAAGGGYTF	TGTGCCAGCTCGCCGGCGGCTGGTGGGGGCTACACCTTC
TRBJ1-1	NA	NA	TRBV5-1	CASRRGSFEAFF	TGCGCCAGCAGGCGGGGTAGCTTTGAAGCTTTCTTT
TRBJ2-7	TRBD1	NA	TRBV25-1	CASSEPDRGRAYEQYF	TGTGCCAGCAGTGAACCAGACAGGGGACGGGCCTACGAGCAGTACTTC
TRBJ2-2	TRBD1	NA	TRBV30	CAWSHGTGPELFF	TGTGCCTGGAGTCATGGGACAGGGCCCGAGCTGTTTTTT
TRBJ2-1	NA	NA	TRBV28	CASSGQQAHNYNEQFF	TGTGCCAGCAGTGGCCAACAGGCACATAACTACAATGAGCAGTTCTTC
TRBJ1-1	NA	once	TRBV18	CASSPVNTGTEAFF	TGTGCCAGCTCACCCGTAAATACGGGCACTGAAGCTTTCTTT
TRBJ2-7	NA	NA	TRBV6-6	CASSYSIRGWEQYF	TGTGCCAGCAGTTACTCGATAAGGGGTTGGGAGCAGTACTTC
TRBJ1-4	TRBD1	NA	TRBV10-1	CASSLARGPSNEKLFF	TGCGCCAGCAGCCTAGCCAGGGGGCCTAGTAATGAAAAACTGTTTTTT
TRBJ1-1	NA	NA	TRBV30	CAWSPTANTEAFF	TGTGCCTGGAGTCCGACAGCGAACACTGAAGCTTTCTTT
TRBJ2-1	TRBD2	NA	TRBV9	CASSVGLAGALNNEQFF	TGTGCCAGCAGCGTAGGGCTAGCGGGGGCCTTAAACAATGAGCAGTTCTTC